This is a list of T cell receptor beta chains from one sample in a study of blood T cell repertoires in COVID-19. Measured with immunoSEQ multiplex PCR; TCRdb has only the in-frame clones, and not every one. The sample consists of some 230,000 clones, roughly nine tenths of them appearing once. Sequenced sample: peripheral blood. The source is a woman aged 45 to 65 with COVID-19, enrolled during active disease. The CDR3 runs from the conserved cysteine through the conserved F or W. The D gene is left open where the match is weak. The size entry is marked missing in some rows and otherwise reads once, few, many or a size class.

J	size	V	D	length	CDR3	DNA
TRBJ1-2	.	TRBV5-4	TRBD1	16	CASSFPPTGATYGYTF	TGTGCCAGCAGCTTCCCACCGACAGGGGCAACTTATGGCTACACCTTC
TRBJ2-3	many	TRBV5-4	TRBD2	15	CASSLLAGGTDTQYF	TGTGCCAGCAGCCTACTAGCGGGAGGCACAGATACGCAGTATTTT
TRBJ2-3	.	TRBV6-2/TRBV6-3	.	12	CASSEGGDTQYF	TGTGCCAGCAGCGAGGGGGGGGATACGCAGTATTTT
TRBJ1-2	.	TRBV7-2	TRBD1	15	CASSLGTGFDYGYTF	TGTGCCAGCAGCTTAGGGACAGGGTTCGACTATGGCTACACCTTC
TRBJ1-2	.	TRBV6-5	.	16	CASSYQSWGSNYGYTF	TGTGCCAGCAGCTACCAGAGTTGGGGCTCGAACTATGGCTACACCTTC
TRBJ1-2	.	TRBV5-4	.	15	CASSLDGLEVYGYTF	TGTGCCAGCAGCTTGGATGGGCTGGAAGTATATGGCTACACCTTC
TRBJ2-3	few	TRBV9	.	15	CASSVDPGGLDTQYF	TGTGCCAGCAGCGTTGATCCAGGGGGGTTAGATACGCAGTATTTT
TRBJ2-1	.	TRBV7-6	TRBD1	15	CASSLLTGWGNEQFF	TGTGCCAGCAGCTTATTGACAGGGTGGGGCAATGAGCAGTTCTTC
TRBJ1-2	.	TRBV29-1	.	13	CSVQTEIHYGYTF	TGCAGCGTCCAAACAGAGATACACTATGGCTACACCTTC
TRBJ1-4	once	TRBV15	TRBD1	14	CATSSGQVHEKLFF	TGTGCCACCAGCAGCGGACAGGTTCATGAAAAACTGTTTTTT
TRBJ2-2	few	TRBV11-3	.	13	CASSPLGRGELFF	TGTGCCAGCAGCCCGCTCGGGAGAGGGGAGCTGTTTTTT
TRBJ1-5	.	TRBV24-1	TRBD1	14	CATSDTGQGQPQHF	TGTGCCACCAGTGACACGGGACAGGGGCAGCCCCAGCATTTT
TRBJ2-7	.	TRBV19	.	14	CASSMQWQSYEQYF	TGTGCCAGTAGTATGCAGTGGCAGTCCTACGAGCAGTACTTC
TRBJ2-1	.	TRBV4-3	TRBD2	16	CASSQLTSGGLNEQFF	TGCGCCAGCAGCCAACTGACTAGCGGGGGACTTAATGAGCAGTTCTTC
TRBJ1-2	.	TRBV11-2	TRBD1	17	CASSLGMDRVLLSGYTF	TGTGCCAGCAGCTTAGGGATGGACAGGGTCTTGTTAAGTGGCTACACCTTC
TRBJ1-2	.	TRBV28	.	13	CASSLAANYGYTF	TGTGCCAGCAGTTTGGCGGCTAACTATGGCTACACCTTC